The present T cell receptor beta chain was sequenced within a study of cytomegalovirus exposure and HLA in healthy donors. The study, taken as a whole, reports: A classifier reportedly called cytomegalovirus status with high sensitivity and specificity. Highly shared variants forming one cluster were likely a sequencing artifact. CMV serostatus was the only immune exposure information that was available.

In this sample, this clone turned up a few times. As yet, its antigen is unknown. CDR1 is MDHEN, CDR2 SYDVKM, per germline. V dropped 5 bases and J dropped 9 bases, with 12 bases sitting between them. The CDR3 is 12 amino acids. Likely unrecorded immune exposures existed in these nominally healthy donors. The PCR contained 60 Vbeta and 13 Jbeta primers. TCRdb's table, derived via immunoSEQ multiplex PCR, lists solely in-frame clones and lacks some. This sample has approximately 150,000 clones, with around 76% found just once. The rearrangement uses TRBV28 and TRBJ2-3, with D perhaps TRBD2 (6 bases). This sequence was found in a man aged 40-55 years in good health and CMV-seronegative. Material for sequencing was PBMCs. CDR3 nucleotide sequence: TGTGCCAGCAGTCCCCCAGGGAGGACGCAGTATTTT. This translates into CASSPPGRTQYF.